This T cell receptor beta chain was found in a study of shared clonotypes between healthy human individuals. Germline CDR1 is SGDLS and CDR2 is YYNGEE. V dropped 0 bases and J dropped 0 bases, with 10 bases sitting between them. The CDR3 loop spans 16 amino acids. Repertoires were generated with immunoSEQ multiplex PCR, while TCRdb's copy carries only in-frame clones and drops some. The data hold some 2,100,000 clones, with around 95% observed a single time. The chain joins TRBV9 to TRBJ2-1; D perhaps matches TRBD1 (6 bases). This clonotype was sampled from a man aged 18 to 35 in good health. The sequencing input was naive CD4+ T cells sorted from blood. Subset here: CD45RA+ positively selected. The CDR3 loop reads CASSVGGHNSYNEQFF. The CDR3, as DNA: TGTGCCAGCAGCGTAGGGGGACACAACTCCTACAATGAGCAGTTCTTC.